Listed here are 12 T cell receptor beta chains from one sample, sequenced in a study of human T cells and chemical hapten exposure. Time point described: patch test 1, 2 weeks after DPC sensitization. Treatment denoted: therapeutic diphenylcyclopropenone sensitization with weekly scalp DPC. TCRdb independently ran MiXCR on the RACE reads; one entry per CDR3 protein. Seen here are under 450,000 distinct CDR3 sequences, more than 4.5% observed once, and the top ten hold under 2.5%. The input for sequencing was whole blood, taken in connection with sensitization to the hapten diphenylcyclopropenone (DPC). The receptors here all came from a woman between 50 and 59 years old with alopecia areata. Some clones in this sample may be carry-over from other donors' samples.

This clonotype was counted ten times or more. The chain recombines TRBV27 with TRBJ1-5; 8 bases line up with TRBD1. Losses at the gene ends were 6 bases for V and 6 bases for J; bases not matched to a gene: 7. CDR1 and CDR2 from the germline V gene are MNHEY and SMNVEV (reference sequence). CDR3 length: 14 residues. The CDR3 bases are TGTGCCAGCAGAATCAGGGGGCGCGGTCAGCCCCAGCATTTT. Amino acid sequence: CASRIRGRGQPQHF.

This clonotype appeared many times. The chain couples TRBV28 to TRBJ2-7; D is unresolved. CDR3 length: 10 amino acids. With 4 bases removed from V and 5 bases from J, the gap between germline ends came to 3 bases. Germline V CDR1 and CDR2: MDHEN, SYDVKM. CDR3 coding DNA: TGTGCCAGCAGTTCCGACGAGCAGTACTTC. Translating gives CASSSDEQYF.

This clonotype came up a few times. The V gene is TRBV20-1, the J gene TRBJ1-1, with 10 bases matching TRBD1. Germline trimming cut 6 bases from V and 1 base from J; bases unmatched to any gene: 5. CDR3 size: 14 residues. Germline assignment: CDR1 DFQATT and CDR2 SNEGSKA (reference sequence). In DNA form, the CDR3 reads TGCAGTGCCAAGACAGGGGGCGAGAACACTGAAGCTTTCTTT. Translation gives CSAKTGGENTEAFF.

This clonotype turned up a few times. The V gene is TRBV6-5, the J gene TRBJ1-4; 7 bases fit TRBD1. Germline V CDR1 and CDR2: MNHEY, SVGAGI. There are 15 residues in the CDR3. Germline trimming cut 6 bases from V and 10 bases from J; bases unmatched to any gene: 14. CDR3 in amino acids: CASRSTGTDRAKLFF. CDR3 in DNA: TGTGCCAGCAGGAGTACAGGGACAGATCGGGCAAAACTGTTTTTT.

At least ten counts were recorded for this clonotype. The chain is built from TRBV5-1 and TRBJ2-3; D ambiguous. The V gene lost 2 bases and the J gene lost 0 bases, with 10 bases spanning the gap. Germline-derived CDR1 and CDR2 are SGHRS and YFSETQ. The CDR3 loop spans 15 amino acids. This CDR3 is CASSFGSASTDTQYF. CDR3 in DNA: TGCGCCAGCAGCTTTGGATCAGCTAGCACAGATACGCAGTATTTT.

This clonotype was detected a few times. The genes are TRBV7-9 and TRBJ2-1; D possibly matches TRBD1 or TRBD2 (6 bases each). The CDR3 loop spans 13 amino acids. Germline-derived CDR1 and CDR2 are SEHNR and FQNEAQ (reference sequence). CDR3: CVASRGPNNEQFF. The CDR3 nucleotides read TGTGTCGCGTCCCGGGGGCCAAACAATGAGCAGTTCTTC.

This rearrangement joins TRBV7-8 to TRBJ1-2; no firm D call. Germline V CDR1 and CDR2: SGHVS, FQNEAQ. Trimming stripped 2 bases from V and 0 bases from J, with 4 bases between. The CDR3 totals 13 residues. DNA for the CDR3: TGTGCCAGCAGCTTAAGCTCTAACTATGGCTACACCTTC. This sequence encodes CASSLSSNYGYTF.

This clonotype was counted ten times or more. CDR3 sequence reads: CASSPGQGMTEAFF. In DNA form, the CDR3 reads TGTGCCAGCAGTCCCGGACAGGGTATGACTGAAGCTTTCTTT. This chain links TRBV12-3 or TRBV12-4 with TRBJ1-1, with 8 bases identical to TRBD1. The CDR3 is 14 amino acids. The V segment lost 5 bases and the J segment 5 bases; nucleotides outside the gene matches: 7.

This clonotype occurred many times. The CDR3 protein is CASSPQRGGDEQYF. CDR3 coding DNA: TGTGCCAGCAGTCCCCAGCGGGGGGGCGACGAGCAGTACTTC. The rearrangement joins TRBV12-3 or TRBV12-4 to TRBJ2-7; TRBD2 matches 10 bases. This CDR3 has 14 amino acids. V was pared by 5 bases and J by 5 bases, with 6 bases of the junction left unmatched.

This clonotype was counted many times. The CDR3 loop is CASSRDGSYEQYF. CDR3 coding DNA: TGTGCCAGCAGCCGGGACGGCTCCTACGAGCAGTACTTC. The chain employs TRBV7-6 and TRBJ2-7; D may match TRBD1 or TRBD2 (5 bases each). CDR3 length: 13 amino acids. Germline-derived CDR1 and CDR2 are SGHVS and FNYEAQ. V was pared by 5 bases and J by 0 bases, with 8 bases between.

The rearrangement uses TRBV28 and TRBJ2-7, with D possibly called TRBD1 or TRBD2 (5 bases each). The V and J ends lost 5 bases and 4 bases respectively, with 18 bases between them. The V gene's germline CDR1 is MDHEN and CDR2 SYDVKM. The CDR3 has 15 residues. DNA for the CDR3: TGTGCCAGCAGTCCTCCCGGGACGGACCGATACGAGCAGTACTTC. As protein: CASSPPGTDRYEQYF.

This clonotype has a count of ten or more. Here the CDR3 reads CSVSTGGGEQYF. The CDR3 coding sequence is TGCAGCGTATCGACAGGGGGTGGGGAGCAGTACTTC. The genes are TRBV29-1 and TRBJ2-7, with 9 nucleotides matching TRBD1. The CDR3 has 12 amino acids. The germline CDR1 and CDR2 sequences are SQVTM and ANQGSEA. J lost 7 bases, V lost 6 bases, and 7 bases had no gene match.